The 29 T cell receptor beta chains below all came from one sample that was sequenced in a study of PD-L1 blockade in urothelial cancer. The data were produced by immunoSEQ multiplex PCR, yet TCRdb's version contains in-frame clones alone and is incomplete. Here the sample spans tens of thousands of clones, 81% being singletons. The sequencing here drew on PBMCs, taken around atezolizumab (anti-PD-L1) treatment. The receptors derive from a man between 65 and 85 years old with urothelial cancer.

The chain joins TRBV6-5 to TRBJ1-2, with D possibly TRBD1 on 5 matching bases. Germline V gene lookup returns CDR1 MNHEY and CDR2 SVGAGI. The CDR3 is made up of 12 amino acids. With 6 bases removed from V and 6 bases from J, the gap between germline ends came to 11 bases. The CDR3 bases are TGTGCCAGCAGCACGACAGTTGATGGCTACACCTTC. Amino acid sequence: CASSTTVDGYTF.

The chain joins TRBV5-6 to TRBJ2-3; D gene uncertain. Germline CDR1 SGHDT, CDR2 YYEEEE. V gave up 0 bases and J gave up 6 bases, with 11 bases separating them. This CDR3 region has 14 residues. The CDR3 sequence: CASSLAAARDTQYF. In DNA form, the CDR3 reads TGTGCCAGCAGCTTGGCCGCTGCCCGGGATACGCAGTATTTT.

The chain is built from TRBV5-1 and TRBJ2-5; TRBD2 is a possible D gene (5 bases). CDR1 is SGHRS, CDR2 YFSETQ, per germline. The ends were cut back, 3 bases at V and 3 bases at J, with 12 bases in the middle. The CDR3 runs 14 residues. The CDR3 loop reads CASSSSSPKETQYF. DNA for the CDR3: TGCGCCAGCAGCTCCTCTAGCCCCAAAGAGACCCAGTACTTC.

This clone occurred once. The chain combines TRBV7-3 with TRBJ2-5; possible D gene TRBD2, 6 bases. V dropped 1 base and J dropped 5 bases, with 17 bases sitting between them. This CDR3 has 16 residues. The germline CDR1 and CDR2 sequences are SGHTA and FQGTGA. DNA of the CDR3: TGTGCCAGCAGCTTAAGTGGTAGCGGTGCCGGTGAGACCCAGTACTTC. It yields the protein CASSLSGSGAGETQYF.

This rearrangement joins TRBV5-1 to TRBJ1-1; TRBD1 aligns across 8 bases. This CDR3 region has 19 residues. V lost 3 bases to trimming and J lost 8 bases; unmatched junction nucleotides: 24. Germline CDR1 reads SGHRS; CDR2 reads YFSETQ. The CDR3 here is CASSSRDSSFWTGFTEAFF. The CDR3 DNA sequence: TGCGCCAGCAGCTCCCGTGATAGCTCCTTTTGGACAGGGTTCACGGAAGCTTTCTTT.

The sample holds a few counts of this clone. The CDR3 region has the DNA TGTGCCAGCAGACGACGGGACACCATCTCGCCTGAAGCTTTCTTT. Translation: CASRRRDTISPEAFF. The gene calls are TRBV5-6 and TRBJ1-1; tentative D call: TRBD1 (6 bases). The ends were cut back, 5 bases at V and 6 bases at J, with 20 bases in the middle. Germline V gives CDR1 SGHDT, CDR2 YYEEEE. The CDR3 covers 15 residues. The full variable domain, completed using reference TRBV5-6 and TRBJ1-1, is DAGVTQSPTHLIKTRGQQVTLRCSPKSGHDTVSWYQQALGQGPQFIFQYYEEEERQRGNFPDRFSGHQFPNYSSELNVNALLLGDSALYLCASRRRDTISPEAFFGQGTRLTVV.

V and J are TRBV5-6 and TRBJ2-1; TRBD2 aligns across 11 bases. V lost 4 bases, J lost 8 bases, and 8 bases stayed unmatched. CDR1 and CDR2 (germline): SGHDT, YYEEEE. This CDR3 spans 15 amino acids. The CDR3 DNA sequence: TGTGCCAGCAGCAAAGAGCTAGCGGGAGGTGATGAGCAGTTCTTC. Its protein product is CASSKELAGGDEQFF. Variable domain in full (rest from reference TRBV5-6 and TRBJ2-1): DAGVTQSPTHLIKTRGQQVTLRCSPKSGHDTVSWYQQALGQGPQFIFQYYEEEERQRGNFPDRFSGHQFPNYSSELNVNALLLGDSALYLCASSKELAGGDEQFFGPGTRLTVL.

The chain employs TRBV28 and TRBJ2-1; D might be TRBD1 (5 bases). V lost 6 bases, J lost 0 bases, and 6 bases lay in between. Germline V gene lookup returns CDR1 MDHEN and CDR2 SYDVKM. The CDR3 extends over 13 amino acids. This CDR3 is CASRQGSYNEQFF. CDR3 nucleotide sequence: TGTGCCAGCAGGCAGGGCTCCTACAATGAGCAGTTCTTC.

V gene TRBV10-3 combines with J gene TRBJ2-7, with D possibly TRBD1 on 5 matching bases. The CDR3 covers 13 residues. The V gene lost 3 bases and the J gene lost 4 bases, with 10 bases spanning the gap. CDR1 ENHRY and CDR2 SYGVKD come from the germline V gene. The CDR3 DNA reads as TGTGCCATCAGTGAATCACAGGATTACGAGCAGTACTTC. Translating it yields CAISESQDYEQYF.

The chain recombines TRBV10-3 with TRBJ1-2; perhaps TRBD1 as D (5 bases). V lost 2 bases and J lost 8, with 12 bases in between. The CDR3 runs to 13 residues. CDR1 is ENHRY, CDR2 SYGVKD, per germline. The CDR3 region is CAISEEAGGGYTF. The CDR3 DNA reads TGTGCCATCAGTGAGGAGGCCGGGGGAGGCTACACCTTC.

The rearrangement joins TRBV5-6 to TRBJ2-3, with 7 bases that match TRBD2. The CDR3 contains 15 residues. V gave up 3 bases and J gave up 8 bases; unmatched junction bases: 12. CDR1 is SGHDT and CDR2 is YYEEEE in the germline V gene. This CDR3 is CASSSWWGGRGTQYF. CDR3 nucleotides: TGTGCCAGCAGCTCGTGGTGGGGAGGGCGGGGTACGCAGTATTTT.

The genes are TRBV6-1 and TRBJ1-1, with a possible D match to TRBD1 (6 bases). V gave up 6 bases and J gave up 4 bases, with 12 bases separating them. The CDR3 contains 13 residues. The germline V gene has CDR1 MNHNS and CDR2 SASEGT. CDR3 sequence reads: CASSGRGTTEAFF. CDR3 nucleotide sequence: TGTGCCAGCAGCGGCAGGGGCACCACTGAAGCTTTCTTT.

The DNA of the CDR3 is TGTGCCAGCAGCCTTGGACAGCTCCGTCAGCCCCAGCATTTT. The encoded protein is CASSLGQLRQPQHF. V usage is TRBV5-5 and J usage is TRBJ1-5; tentatively, D is TRBD1 (6 bases). In germline, CDR1 is SGHKS, CDR2 YYEKEE (reference sequence). The ends were cut back, 4 bases at V and 6 bases at J, with 14 bases in the middle. The CDR3 extends over 14 amino acids.

In its sample, this clone is medium-sized (0.01 to 0.1%). This chain links TRBV4-1 with TRBJ1-1; the match to TRBD1 covers 10 bases. The CDR3 covers 16 residues. V was pared by 4 bases and J by 6 bases, with 11 bases of the junction left unmatched. The V gene's germline CDR1 is MGHRA and CDR2 YSYEKL. CDR3 amino acids: CASSLDLSGTGAEAFF. The CDR3 DNA is TGCGCCAGCAGCCTTGACCTTTCCGGGACAGGGGCTGAAGCTTTCTTT.

The rearrangement uses TRBV7-2 and TRBJ2-3; D possibly corresponds to TRBD2 (6 bases). V was shortened by 2 bases and J by 4 bases, with 16 bases between the two germline ends. The germline CDR1 and CDR2 sequences are SGHTA and FQGNSA. The CDR3 consists of 16 residues. The CDR3 coding sequence is TGTGCCAGCAGCTTAAATAGCGGTGTGGGCCCAGATACGCAGTATTTT. It specifies CASSLNSGVGPDTQYF.

V and J are TRBV4-2 and TRBJ2-5; D possibly corresponds to TRBD2 (5 bases). Germline V gene lookup returns CDR1 LGHNA and CDR2 YNFKEQ. The CDR3 length is 14 residues. With 0 bases removed from V and 4 bases from J, the gap between germline ends came to 9 bases. The CDR3 DNA reads TGTGCCAGCAGCCAAGAACGAGGGTCAGAGACCCAGTACTTC. Amino acids: CASSQERGSETQYF.

The rearrangement links TRBV4-1 to TRBJ2-3; D gene ambiguous. CDR3 length: 13 residues. The ends were cut back, 4 bases at V and 3 bases at J, with 8 bases in the middle. Germline V lookup: CDR1 MGHRA, CDR2 YSYEKL. The CDR3 nucleotides read TGCGCCAGCAGCCTCCGAGAGACAGATACGCAGTATTTT. Translation gives CASSLRETDTQYF.

The chain has TRBV19 and TRBJ1-1; D possibly corresponds to TRBD1 (5 bases). V shed 7 bases and J shed 1 base, with 10 bases lying between them. CDR3 length: 13 residues. Germline V gene sequence: CDR1 LNHDA, CDR2 SQIVND (reference sequence). The DNA of the CDR3 is TGTGCCAGTACAGTCAGGGAGAACACTGAAGCTTTCTTT. Its translation is CASTVRENTEAFF.

This chain uses TRBV19 with TRBJ1-1; D may be TRBD1 (6 bases). V was shortened by 4 bases and J by 7 bases, with 13 bases between the two germline ends. Germline-derived CDR1 and CDR2 are LNHDA and SQIVND (reference sequence). The CDR3 length is 13 residues. CDR3 DNA: TGTGCCAGTAGTAAGAGACAGGAACTTGAAGCTTTCTTT. It encodes CASSKRQELEAFF.

The chain recombines TRBV6-5 with TRBJ1-1; perhaps TRBD1 as D (5 bases). V lost 4 bases and J 1 base, leaving 7 bases between the germline ends. The CDR3 has 13 amino acids. From germline, CDR1 is MNHEY and CDR2 SVGAGI. CDR3 amino acids: CASSLTGNTEAFF. The DNA for the CDR3 is TGTGCCAGCAGTTTAACAGGGAACACTGAAGCTTTCTTT.

This clone was seen only once. The chain combines TRBV9 with TRBJ1-5; weak D call: TRBD1 (5 bases). The CDR3 has 15 residues. Germline CDR1 and CDR2: SGDLS and YYNGEE. Trimming pared 3 bases from V and 3 bases from J, leaving 13 bases between. CDR3 amino acids: CASSAHQGTNQPQHF. CDR3 nucleotide sequence: TGTGCCAGCAGCGCCCATCAGGGCACCAATCAGCCCCAGCATTTT.

The rearrangement links TRBV2 to TRBJ2-7; a possible D gene is TRBD1 (7 bases). The CDR3 spans 13 residues. Trimming removed 8 bases at V and 0 bases at J, with 11 bases between. The V gene's germline CDR1 is SNHLY and CDR2 FYNNEI. CDR3 sequence (DNA): TGTGCCAGCCAGGGGGGTTTCTCCTACGAGCAGTACTTC. Translating gives CASQGGFSYEQYF.

The genes are TRBV7-3 and TRBJ2-2, with D maybe TRBD2 (6 bases). Looked up from germline, CDR1 is SGHTA and CDR2 is FQGTGA. V shed 1 base and J shed 6 bases, with 15 bases lying between them. The CDR3 runs to 16 residues. CDR3 residues: CASSLSWKRLAGELFF. CDR3 nucleotide sequence: TGTGCCAGCAGCTTAAGCTGGAAGAGACTAGCCGGGGAGCTGTTTTTT.

This clone was detected a few times. The chain recombines TRBV29-1 with TRBJ2-5; TRBD1 might be the D (6 bases). The V end lost 7 bases, the J end lost 3 bases, and 15 bases lay between the germline ends. The CDR3 extends over 13 amino acids. The germline CDR1 and CDR2 sequences are SQVTM and ANQGSEA. CDR3 residues: CSAGTGFEETQYF. CDR3 nucleotides: TGCAGCGCGGGCACAGGGTTTGAAGAGACCCAGTACTTC.

V is TRBV11-1 and J is TRBJ1-1, with 9 bases fitting TRBD1. The CDR3 covers 16 residues. Germline trimming cut 5 bases from V and 3 bases from J; bases unmatched to any gene: 10. From germline, CDR1 is SGHAT and CDR2 FQDESV (reference sequence). DNA of the CDR3: TGTGCCAGCAGCCTCAGGACAGGGGCCTTTGACACTGAAGCTTTCTTT. It yields the protein CASSLRTGAFDTEAFF. Using reference TRBV11-1 and TRBJ1-1 for the parts outside the CDR3, the full variable domain is EAEVAQSPRYKITEKSQAVAFWCDPISGHATLYWYRQILGQGPELLVQFQDESVVDDSQLPKDRFSAERLKGVDSTLKIQPAELGDSAMYLCASSLRTGAFDTEAFFGQGTRLTVV.

This clone has just one count. The gene calls are TRBV11-2 and TRBJ2-7, with TRBD1 matching 11 bases. The CDR3 has 14 residues. The J segment lost 3 bases and the V segment lost 3 bases, leaving 1 base of the junction unmatched. CDR1 SGHAT and CDR2 FQNNGV come from the germline V gene. Written as DNA, the CDR3 is TGTGCCAGCAGCTTGGGACAGGGGGGCTACGAGCAGTACTTC. Translated, it gives CASSLGQGGYEQYF.

This clone was seen once. This sequence joins TRBV5-4 and TRBJ2-7, with D possibly TRBD2 on 6 matching bases. Germline CDR1 reads SGHNT; CDR2 reads YYREEE (reference sequence). V was cut by 3 bases and J by 4 bases, with 11 bases left in between. The CDR3 contains 13 residues. The DNA for the CDR3 is TGTGCCAGCAGCTACGGGGGTCCATACGAGCAGTACTTC. Amino acid sequence: CASSYGGPYEQYF.

CDR3: CASSSTTAVNEQYF. CDR3 coding DNA: TGCGCCAGCAGCTCGACGACTGCCGTGAACGAGCAGTACTTC. J is TRBJ2-7 and V is TRBV5-1; D is unresolved. The CDR3 has 14 amino acids. Germline loops: CDR1 SGHRS, CDR2 YFSETQ. V was trimmed by 3 bases and J by 5 bases, leaving 15 bases between them. Supplemented by reference TRBV5-1 and TRBJ2-7, the full variable domain reads KAGVTQTPRYLIKTRGQQVTLSCSPISGHRSVSWYQQTPGQGLQFLFEYFSETQRNKGNFPGRFSGRQFSNSRSEMNVSTLELGDSALYLCASSSTTAVNEQYFGPGTRLTVT.

The chain recombines TRBV27 with TRBJ2-6; weak D call: TRBD1 (5 bases). Germline V gene sequence: CDR1 MNHEY, CDR2 SMNVEV (reference sequence). The germline V and J ends were trimmed by 5 bases and 2 bases, with 13 bases remaining between them. This CDR3 is 16 amino acids long. The CDR3 coding sequence is TGTGCCAGCAGTCTACAGGACACCCCTGGGGCCAACGTCCTGACTTTC. Its protein is CASSLQDTPGANVLTF.